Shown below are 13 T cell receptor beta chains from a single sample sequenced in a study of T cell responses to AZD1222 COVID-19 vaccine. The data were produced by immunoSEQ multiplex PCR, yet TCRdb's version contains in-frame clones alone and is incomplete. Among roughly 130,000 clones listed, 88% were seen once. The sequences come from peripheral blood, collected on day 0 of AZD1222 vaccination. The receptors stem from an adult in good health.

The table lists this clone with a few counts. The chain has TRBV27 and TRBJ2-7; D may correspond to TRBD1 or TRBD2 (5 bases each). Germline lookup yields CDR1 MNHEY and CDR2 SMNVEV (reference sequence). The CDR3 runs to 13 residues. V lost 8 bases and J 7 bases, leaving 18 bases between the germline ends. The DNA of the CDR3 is TGTGCCAGCGGGCAGGGACCCACGCCGGAGCAGTACTTC. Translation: CASGQGPTPEQYF.

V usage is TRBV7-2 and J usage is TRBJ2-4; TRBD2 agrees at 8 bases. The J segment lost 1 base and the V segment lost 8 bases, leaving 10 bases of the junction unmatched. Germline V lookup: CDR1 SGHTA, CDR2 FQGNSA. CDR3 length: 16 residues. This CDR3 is CASGRGIAGAKNIQYF. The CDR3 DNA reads TGTGCCAGCGGACGAGGGATAGCGGGGGCCAAAAACATTCAGTACTTC. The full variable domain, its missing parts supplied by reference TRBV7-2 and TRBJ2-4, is GAGVSQSPSNKVTEKGKDVELRCDPISGHTALYWYRQSLGQGLEFLIYFQGNSAPDKSGLPSDRFSAERTGGSVSTLTIQRTQQEDSAVYLCASGRGIAGAKNIQYFGAGTRLSVL.

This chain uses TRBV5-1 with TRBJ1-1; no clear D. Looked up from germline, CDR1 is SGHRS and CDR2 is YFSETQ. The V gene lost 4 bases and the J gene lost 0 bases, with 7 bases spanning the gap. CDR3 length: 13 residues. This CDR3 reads CASSRTMNTEAFF. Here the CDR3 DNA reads TGCGCCAGCAGCCGGACCATGAACACTGAAGCTTTCTTT.

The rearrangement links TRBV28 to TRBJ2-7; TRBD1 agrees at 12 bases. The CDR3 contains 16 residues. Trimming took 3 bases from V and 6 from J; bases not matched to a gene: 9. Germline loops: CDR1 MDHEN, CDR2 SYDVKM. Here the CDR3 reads CASSFPPGQGAGEQYF. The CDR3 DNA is TGTGCCAGCAGTTTCCCGCCGGGACAGGGGGCGGGCGAGCAGTACTTC. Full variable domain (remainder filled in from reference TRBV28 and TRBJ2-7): DVKVTQSSRYLVKRTGEKVFLECVQDMDHENMFWYRQDPGLGLRLIYFSYDVKMKEKGDIPEGYSVSREKKERFSLILESASTNQTSMYLCASSFPPGQGAGEQYFGPGTRLTVT.

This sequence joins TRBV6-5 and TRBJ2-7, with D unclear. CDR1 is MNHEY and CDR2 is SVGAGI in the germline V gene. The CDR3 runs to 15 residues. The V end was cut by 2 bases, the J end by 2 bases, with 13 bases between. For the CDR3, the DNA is TGTGCCAGCAGTTACCTCTCCCGGAATCCCTACGAGCAGTACTTC. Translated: CASSYLSRNPYEQYF.

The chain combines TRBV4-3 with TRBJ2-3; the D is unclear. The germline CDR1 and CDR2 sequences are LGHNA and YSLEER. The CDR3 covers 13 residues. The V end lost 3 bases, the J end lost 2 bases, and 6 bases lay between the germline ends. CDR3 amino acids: CASSHPNTDTQYF. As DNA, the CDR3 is TGCGCCAGCAGCCATCCCAACACAGATACGCAGTATTTT.

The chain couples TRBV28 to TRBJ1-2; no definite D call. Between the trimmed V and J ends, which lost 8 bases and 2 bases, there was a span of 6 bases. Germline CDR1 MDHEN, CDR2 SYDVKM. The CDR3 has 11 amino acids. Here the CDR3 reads CASYGNYGYTF. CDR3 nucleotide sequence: TGTGCCAGCTACGGGAACTATGGCTACACCTTC.

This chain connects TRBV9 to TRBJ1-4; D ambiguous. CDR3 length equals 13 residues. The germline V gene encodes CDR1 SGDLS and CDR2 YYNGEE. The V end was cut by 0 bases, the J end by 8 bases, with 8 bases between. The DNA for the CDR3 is TGTGCCAGCAGCGTAGGCCCTTCAGAAAAACTGTTTTTT. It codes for CASSVGPSEKLFF.

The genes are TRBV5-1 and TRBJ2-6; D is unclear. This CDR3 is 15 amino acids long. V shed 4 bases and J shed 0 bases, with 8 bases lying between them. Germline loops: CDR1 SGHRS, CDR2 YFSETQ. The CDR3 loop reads CASSQQSSGANVLTF. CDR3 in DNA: TGCGCCAGCAGCCAACAGAGCTCTGGGGCCAACGTCCTGACTTTC.

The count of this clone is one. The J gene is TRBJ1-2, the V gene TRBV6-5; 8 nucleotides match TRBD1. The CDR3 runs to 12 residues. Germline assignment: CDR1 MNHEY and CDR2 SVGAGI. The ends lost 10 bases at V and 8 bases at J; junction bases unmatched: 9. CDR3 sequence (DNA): TGTGCCACTGCCCAACAGGGGGGAGGCTACACCTTC. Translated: CATAQQGGGYTF.

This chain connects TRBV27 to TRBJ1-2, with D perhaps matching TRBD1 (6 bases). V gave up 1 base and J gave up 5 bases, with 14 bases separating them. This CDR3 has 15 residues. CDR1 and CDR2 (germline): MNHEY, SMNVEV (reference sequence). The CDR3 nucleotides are TGTGCCAGCAGTTTATATGAGGGGGATGGGTATGGCTACACCTTC. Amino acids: CASSLYEGDGYGYTF.

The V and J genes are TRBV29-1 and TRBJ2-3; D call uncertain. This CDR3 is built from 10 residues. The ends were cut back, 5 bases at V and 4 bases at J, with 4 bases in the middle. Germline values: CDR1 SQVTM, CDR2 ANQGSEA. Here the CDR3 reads CSVMADTQYF. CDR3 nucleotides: TGCAGCGTTATGGCAGATACGCAGTATTTT.

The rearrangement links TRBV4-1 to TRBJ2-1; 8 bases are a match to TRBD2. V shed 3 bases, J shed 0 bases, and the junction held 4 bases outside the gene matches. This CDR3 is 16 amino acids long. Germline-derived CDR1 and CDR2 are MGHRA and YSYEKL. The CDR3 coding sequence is TGCGCCAGCAGCCACTTAGCGGGGACCTCCTACAATGAGCAGTTCTTC. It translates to CASSHLAGTSYNEQFF.